This TCR beta chain was recovered during a study of shared clonotypes between healthy human individuals. Profiled with immunoSEQ multiplex PCR; TCRdb holds only in-frame clones, not every one. The sample comprises approximately 810,000 clones, 80% to 95% of which are singletons, and approximately 25% rests with the top ten. CD45RO-negative, CCR7-positively selected cells formed the naive CD8 fraction, excluding terminally differentiated effector memory CD45RA+ cells. This CDR3 contains 12 residues. On this clone: What it binds is unknown.

Notes on the study in general: In general, naive subsets displayed greater estimated richness than memory subsets did.

The TCR originated in a man aged 25 to 40 in good health. V is TRBV21-1 and J is TRBJ2-1. TRBV21-1 is flagged as a pseudogene. Source material: naive CD8+ T cells sorted from blood. In DNA, the CDR3 is TGTGCCAGCAGCCCACCTTTCGATGAGCAGTTCTTC. It is translated as CASSPPFDEQFF.